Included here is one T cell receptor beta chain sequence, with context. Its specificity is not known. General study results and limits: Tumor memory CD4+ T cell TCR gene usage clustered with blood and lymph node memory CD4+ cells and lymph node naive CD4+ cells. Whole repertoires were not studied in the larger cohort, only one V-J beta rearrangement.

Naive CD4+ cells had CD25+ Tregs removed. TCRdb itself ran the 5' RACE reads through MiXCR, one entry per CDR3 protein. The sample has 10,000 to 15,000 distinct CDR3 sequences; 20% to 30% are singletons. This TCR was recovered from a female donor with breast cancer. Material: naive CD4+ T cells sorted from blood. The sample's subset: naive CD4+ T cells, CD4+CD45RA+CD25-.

The CDR3: CATSDAAGGPGKTQYF. DNA for the CDR3: TGTGCCACCAGTGATGCAGCGGGAGGGCCGGGGAAGACCCAGTACTTC. This rearrangement joins TRBV24-1 to TRBJ2-5; TRBD2 matches 10 bases. Germline V lookup: CDR1 KGHDR, CDR2 SFDVKD. The CDR3 length is 16 residues. The V segment lost 3 bases and the J segment 6 bases; nucleotides outside the gene matches: 9.